The 13 T cell receptor beta chains reported below all come from one sample, sequenced in a study of T cells in Graves' hyperthyroidism and ophthalmopathy. Regions amplified from RNA transcripts were the TCR beta CDR3 regions. First-round RT-PCR with HTBI primers amplified the TCR CDR3 region. One entry per CDR3 protein, called by TCRdb with MiXCR from the multiplex PCR reads. The repertoire consists of 600,000 or so distinct CDR3 sequences, with 13% to 15% occurring once and the leading ten covering over 6%. Sequencing was carried out using blood. The receptors come from a young woman with Graves' ophthalmopathy.

There are many counts of this clonotype. The genes are TRBV30 and TRBJ2-1; D gene unclear. Trimming took 1 base from V and 7 from J, leaving 5 bases between them. CDR3 length: 11 amino acids. Per germline, CDR1 GTSNPN and CDR2 SVGIG (reference sequence). The CDR3, as DNA: TGTGCCTGGAGTGACGGGAATGAGCAGTTCTTC. Translation gives CAWSDGNEQFF.

This clonotype was recorded many times. J is TRBJ2-1 and V is TRBV6-1, with TRBD2 as a possible D gene (5 bases). V was pared by 7 bases and J by 6 bases, with 19 bases between. The germline V gene has CDR1 MNHNS and CDR2 SASEGT. The CDR3 is 15 residues long. The CDR3 spells CASTTRLDGINEQFF. For the CDR3, the DNA is TGTGCCAGCACAACCAGATTGGACGGGATCAATGAGCAGTTCTTC.

The chain uses TRBV19 and TRBJ1-1; 9 positions match TRBD1. CDR1 and CDR2 (germline): LNHDA, SQIVND (reference sequence). V lost 5 bases and J lost 7; bases outside the gene matches: 5. This CDR3 has 13 residues. The CDR3 sequence is CASSQGQGVEAFF. The DNA for the CDR3 is TGTGCCAGTAGTCAGGGACAGGGTGTTGAAGCTTTCTTT.

This rearrangement joins TRBV4-2 to TRBJ2-5; no reliable D call. This CDR3 is built from 16 residues. Germline loops: CDR1 LGHNA, CDR2 YNFKEQ. Trimming took off 1 base at V and 3 bases at J, with 15 bases between the two ends. The CDR3 loop reads CASSQGFSRQEETQYF. The CDR3 coding sequence is TGTGCCAGCAGCCAAGGATTTAGCAGACAAGAAGAGACCCAGTACTTC.

The genes are TRBV20-1 and TRBJ1-6; 7 bases agree with TRBD1. Germline V gives CDR1 DFQATT, CDR2 SNEGSKA (reference sequence). CDR3 length: 13 amino acids. Trimming cost V 6 bases and J 7 bases; bases outside gene matches: 6. The CDR3 is CSAVGQANSPLHF. The CDR3 coding sequence is TGCAGTGCCGTCGGACAGGCCAATTCACCCCTCCACTTT.

V gene TRBV18 combines with J gene TRBJ2-3; D may be TRBD1 or TRBD2 (5 bases each). V lost 4 bases to trimming and J lost 0 bases, with 17 bases between them. The CDR3 has 17 amino acids. Germline-derived CDR1 and CDR2 are KGHSH and LQKENI. The CDR3 loop is CASSQSEGRSSTDTQYF. The CDR3 region has the DNA TGTGCCAGCTCACAAAGCGAGGGGCGATCTAGCACAGATACGCAGTATTTT. Full variable domain (remainder filled in from reference TRBV18 and TRBJ2-3): NAGVMQNPRHLVRRRGQEARLRCSPMKGHSHVYWYRQLPEEGLKFMVYLQKENIIDESGMPKERFSAEFPKEGPSILRIQQVVRGDSAAYFCASSQSEGRSSTDTQYFGPGTRLTVL.

This clonotype was observed a few times. One base away lies a much larger clone, so this may be a sequencing read error. This chain uses TRBV20-1 with TRBJ2-5; possibly TRBD2 for D (5 bases). Trimming took off 6 bases at V and 3 bases at J, with 17 bases between the two ends. Looked up from germline, CDR1 is DFQATT and CDR2 is SNEGSKA (reference sequence). The CDR3 runs to 14 residues. CDR3 residues: CSAIRTGGEETQYF. The CDR3, as DNA: TGCAGTGCCATTCGGACTGGCGGAGAAGAGACCCAGTACTTC.

The chain uses TRBV6-1 and TRBJ2-3, with 9 positions matching TRBD2. V lost 4 bases to trimming and J lost 6 bases; unmatched junction nucleotides: 5. Germline V lookup: CDR1 MNHNS, CDR2 SASEGT. The CDR3 consists of 14 residues. This chain's CDR3 is CASSVLAGTDTQYF. As DNA, the CDR3 is TGTGCCAGCAGTGTTCTAGCGGGAACGGATACGCAGTATTTT.

This clonotype appeared many times. The chain links TRBV6-5 to TRBJ2-7; a possible D gene is TRBD1 (6 bases). Germline V gene lookup returns CDR1 MNHEY and CDR2 SVGAGI. The CDR3 extends over 14 amino acids. Between the trimmed V and J ends, which lost 2 bases and 3 bases, there was a span of 11 bases. The CDR3 DNA reads as TGTGCCAGCAGTTACCTCCTGGACAGCTACGAGCAGTACTTC. This codes for CASSYLLDSYEQYF.

In this sample, this clonotype turned up many times. The chain uses TRBV6-2 or TRBV6-3 and TRBJ1-1; D perhaps matches TRBD1 (5 bases). The V gene lost 2 bases and the J gene lost 4 bases, with 8 bases spanning the gap. Per the germline V gene, CDR1 is MNHEY and CDR2 is SVGEGT. The CDR3 spans 13 residues. CDR3 in DNA: TGTGCCAGCAGTTACGGGGGGGGCACTGAAGCTTTCTTT. It codes for CASSYGGGTEAFF.

This clonotype was detected ten times or more. The V gene is TRBV27, the J gene TRBJ2-1; 7 bases are shared with TRBD2. The CDR3 has 17 residues. CDR1 is MNHEY and CDR2 is SMNVEV in the germline V gene (reference sequence). V was pared by 3 bases and J by 6 bases, with 14 bases of the junction left unmatched. The DNA for the CDR3 is TGTGCCAGCAGTTTGACGGTTCGGGGGAGGGCCTTCAATGAGCAGTTCTTC. The encoded protein is CASSLTVRGRAFNEQFF.

In this sample, this clonotype turned up many times. The V and J genes are TRBV24-1 and TRBJ2-1; 9 bases align to TRBD2. This CDR3 is built from 16 residues. The V gene's germline CDR1 is KGHDR and CDR2 SFDVKD. Trimming took 1 base from V and 3 from J; bases not matched to a gene: 3. The CDR3 is CATSDFPSGDYNEQFF. Here the CDR3 DNA reads TGTGCCACCAGTGATTTTCCTAGCGGGGACTACAATGAGCAGTTCTTC.

The V call is TRBV14, the J call TRBJ2-3; D call uncertain. The germline V gene has CDR1 SGHDN and CDR2 FVKESK. There are 17 residues in the CDR3. V lost 1 base, J lost 1 base, and 15 bases lay in between. The CDR3 is CASSQGNRQSGTDTQYF. Here the CDR3 DNA reads TGTGCCAGCAGCCAAGGTAACCGTCAAAGCGGCACAGATACGCAGTATTTT.